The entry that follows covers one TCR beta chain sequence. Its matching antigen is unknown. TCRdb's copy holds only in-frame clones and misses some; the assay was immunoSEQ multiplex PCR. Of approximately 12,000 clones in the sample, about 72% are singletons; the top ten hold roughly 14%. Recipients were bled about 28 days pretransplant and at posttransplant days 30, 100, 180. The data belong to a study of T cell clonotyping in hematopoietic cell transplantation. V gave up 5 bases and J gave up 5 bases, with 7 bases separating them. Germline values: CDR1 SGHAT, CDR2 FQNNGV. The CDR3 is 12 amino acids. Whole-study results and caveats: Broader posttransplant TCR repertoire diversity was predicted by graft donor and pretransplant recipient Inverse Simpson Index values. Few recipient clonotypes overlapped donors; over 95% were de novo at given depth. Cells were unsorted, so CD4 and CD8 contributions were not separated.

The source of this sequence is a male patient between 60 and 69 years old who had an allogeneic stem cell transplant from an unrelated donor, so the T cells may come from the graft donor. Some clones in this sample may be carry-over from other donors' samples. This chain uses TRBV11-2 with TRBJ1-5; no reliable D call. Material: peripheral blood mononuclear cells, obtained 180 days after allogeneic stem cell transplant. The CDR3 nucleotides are TGTGCCAGCAGCCCCCAGGATCAGCCCCAGCATTTT. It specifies CASSPQDQPQHF.